This paragraph reports one T cell receptor beta chain. Its antigen is currently unknown. This specimen belongs to a study of shared clonotypes between healthy human individuals. Points from the study as a whole: Of the naive CD4 clonotypes, roughly 5.2% were shared across a handful of donors.

The naive CD8 population came from CD45RO-negative cells selected for CCR7, without terminally differentiated effector memory CD45RA+ cells. The deep-level immunoSEQ assay was used. Sequenced by immunoSEQ multiplex PCR; TCRdb stores in-frame clones only, minus some. The top ten clones hold roughly 1% of a sample with 2 million or so clones, approximately 94% of them seen once. The sequenced sample was naive CD8+ T cells sorted from blood. The receptor was derived from a man aged 18 to 30 in good health.

Here the CDR3 reads CASSQDPGEGILGTEAFF. Written as DNA, the CDR3 is TGCGCCAGCAGCCAAGATCCCGGCGAGGGGATATTGGGCACTGAAGCTTTCTTT. V usage is TRBV4-1 and J usage is TRBJ1-1, with a tentative D call TRBD1 (5 bases). The length of the CDR3 is 18 residues. CDR1 is MGHRA and CDR2 is YSYEKL in the germline V gene. Trimming cost V 0 bases and J 4 bases, with 21 bases left between them.